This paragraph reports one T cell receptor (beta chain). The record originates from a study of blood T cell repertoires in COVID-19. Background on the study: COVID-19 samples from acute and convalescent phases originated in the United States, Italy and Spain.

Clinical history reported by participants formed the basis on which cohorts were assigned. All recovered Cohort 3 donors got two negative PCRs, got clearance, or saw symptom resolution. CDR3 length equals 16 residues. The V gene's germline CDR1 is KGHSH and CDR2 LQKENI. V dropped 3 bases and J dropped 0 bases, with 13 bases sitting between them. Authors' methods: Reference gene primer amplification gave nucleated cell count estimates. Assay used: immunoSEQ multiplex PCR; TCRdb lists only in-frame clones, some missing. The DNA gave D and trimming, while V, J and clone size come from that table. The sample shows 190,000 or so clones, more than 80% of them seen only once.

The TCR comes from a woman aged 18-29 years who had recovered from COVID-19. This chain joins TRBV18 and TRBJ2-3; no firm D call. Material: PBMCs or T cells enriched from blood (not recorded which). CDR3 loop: CASSPPESKSTDTQYF. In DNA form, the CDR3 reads TGTGCCAGCTCACCTCCGGAGTCTAAGAGCACAGATACGCAGTATTTT.